One and the same sample provided the 20 T cell receptor beta chains below, sequenced in a study of T-cell memory formation after mild COVID-19. TCRdb independently ran MiXCR on the 5' RACE reads; one entry per CDR3 protein. The sample has around 320,000 distinct CDR3 sequences, more than 13% seen once; the top ten hold roughly a fifth. The sequencing sample was made of PBMCs or a T cell subset sorted from them (not recorded which). The receptors shown here come from a man between 18 and 29 years old who had mild COVID-19 (a few samples of this study predate the infection). Cell type and time point are not known.

In this sample, this clonotype turned up a few times. The chain couples TRBV7-9 to TRBJ1-2; D call uncertain. Per the germline V gene, CDR1 is SEHNR and CDR2 is FQNEAQ (reference sequence). The CDR3 contains 13 residues. Between the trimmed V and J ends, which lost 3 bases and 3 bases, there was a span of 8 bases. This CDR3 reads CASSFPQDYGYTF. The DNA of the CDR3 is TGTGCCAGCAGCTTCCCCCAGGACTATGGCTACACCTTC.

Only a few counts were recorded for this clonotype. This chain connects TRBV29-1 to TRBJ1-1; TRBD1 matches 8 bases. Unmatched junction bases numbered 20, after V lost 0 bases and J lost 5 bases. CDR3 size: 19 residues. Germline values: CDR1 SQVTM, CDR2 ANQGSEA. The CDR3: CSVEDLRRTGTGPETEAFF. The CDR3 region has the DNA TGCAGCGTTGAAGATCTTCGGCGGACAGGGACAGGCCCGGAGACTGAAGCTTTCTTT.

This clonotype was found a few times. The V and J genes are TRBV10-2 and TRBJ1-2; no clear D gene. V lost 2 bases and J 4 bases, leaving 5 bases between the germline ends. Germline lookup yields CDR1 WSHSY and CDR2 SAAADI. The CDR3 has 12 residues. The CDR3 region is CASSEGFYGYTF. The DNA of the CDR3 is TGCGCCAGCAGTGAGGGATTCTATGGCTACACCTTC.

This clonotype has at least ten counts. J is TRBJ2-7 and V is TRBV6-6; 7 bases fit TRBD1. The CDR3 sequence is 11 residues long. Germline V gene data show CDR1 as MNHNY and CDR2 as SVGAGI (reference sequence). CDR3 sequence: CASSSPDRVEV. The CDR3 DNA is TGTGCCAGCAGTTCCCCCGACAGGGTAGAGGTC.

V gene TRBV5-1 combines with J gene TRBJ2-3; a possible D gene is TRBD1 (5 bases). From germline, CDR1 is SGHRS and CDR2 YFSETQ. The CDR3 spans 16 residues. The V end was cut by 4 bases, the J end by 3 bases, with 18 bases between. The CDR3 DNA sequence: TGCGCCAGCAGCCGGAGAGGTGGGGCAAGGACAGATACGCAGTATTTT. Translating it yields CASSRRGGARTDTQYF.

This clonotype has a count of ten or more. The chain uses TRBV10-3 and TRBJ1-4; possibly TRBD1 for D (5 bases). Germline V gene lookup returns CDR1 ENHRY and CDR2 SYGVKD. The CDR3 spans 14 residues. The germline V and J ends were trimmed by 6 bases and 8 bases, with 16 bases remaining between them. CDR3 nucleotide sequence: TGTGCCATCAGCCGGCGCGGAGGGGAGGAAAAACTGTTTTTT. This sequence encodes CAISRRGGEEKLFF.

This clonotype was observed a handful of times. The V and J genes are TRBV7-9 and TRBJ1-5, with D uncertain. Trimming pared 6 bases from V and 9 bases from J, leaving 21 bases between. The CDR3 has 15 amino acids. Per germline, CDR1 SEHNR and CDR2 FQNEAQ (reference sequence). The CDR3: CASSSWDDPPGPQHF. The CDR3 DNA reads as TGTGCCAGCAGTTCTTGGGATGACCCTCCAGGGCCCCAGCATTTT.

J is TRBJ2-7 and V is TRBV12-3 or TRBV12-4, with D maybe TRBD2 (6 bases). Trimming left V 3 bases short and J 3 bases short, with 12 bases between. There are 14 residues in the CDR3. In DNA, the CDR3 is TGTGCCAGCAGTTTCGGGGGACTCGTCTACGAGCAGTACTTC. It encodes CASSFGGLVYEQYF.

This clonotype was seen many times. This rearrangement joins TRBV3-1 to TRBJ2-7; unclear D gene. In germline, CDR1 is LGHDT, CDR2 YNNKEL (reference sequence). Trimming took off 5 bases at V and 3 bases at J, with 11 bases between the two ends. The CDR3 runs 13 residues. The CDR3 coding sequence is TGTGCCAGCAGCGGGCCGCCGCTCTACGAGCAGTACTTC. It encodes CASSGPPLYEQYF.

This clonotype was observed many times. V and J are TRBV4-1 and TRBJ2-3; TRBD2 aligns across 10 bases. J lost 2 bases, V lost 2 bases, and 7 bases had no gene match. The CDR3 consists of 17 residues. CDR1 MGHRA and CDR2 YSYEKL come from the germline V gene. Here the CDR3 DNA reads TGCGCCAGCAGCCAATCTTTAGCGGGGGGCGTCACAGATACGCAGTATTTT. This gives the protein CASSQSLAGGVTDTQYF.

This clonotype was picked up a small number of times. The chain carries TRBV4-1 and TRBJ2-3; D is perhaps TRBD2 (6 bases). Germline V gene data show CDR1 as MGHRA and CDR2 as YSYEKL. V was shortened by 4 bases and J by 3 bases, with 14 bases between the two germline ends. This CDR3 contains 15 residues. The CDR3 DNA is TGCGCCAGCAGCCCGCTCTCGGAGGGAACAGATACGCAGTATTTT. Protein sequence: CASSPLSEGTDTQYF.

This clonotype has a count of ten or more. The J gene is TRBJ2-7, the V gene TRBV7-2; 8 bases align to TRBD1. Germline CDR1 reads SGHTA; CDR2 reads FQGNSA. Unmatched junction bases numbered 9, after V lost 5 bases and J lost 3 bases. The CDR3 is 15 residues long. This CDR3 is CASSIRTGFNYEQYF. The CDR3, as DNA: TGTGCCAGCAGCATACGGACAGGGTTCAACTACGAGCAGTACTTC.

CDR3 protein: CASSPGAAGANVLTF. The DNA for the CDR3 is TGTGCCAGCTCACCAGGGGCAGCCGGGGCCAACGTCCTGACTTTC. The genes are TRBV18 and TRBJ2-6; D may be TRBD1 (5 bases). V was cut by 2 bases and J by 4 bases, with 9 bases left in between. The CDR3 extends over 15 amino acids. Germline CDR1 and CDR2: KGHSH and LQKENI.

The V gene is TRBV5-5, the J gene TRBJ1-1; no definite D call. The length of the CDR3 is 12 residues. The germline V gene has CDR1 SGHKS and CDR2 YYEKEE (reference sequence). The V and J ends lost 2 bases and 4 bases respectively, with 6 bases between them. The CDR3 nucleotides are TGTGCCAGCAGCTTATATGTCACTGAAGCTTTCTTT. Translating it yields CASSLYVTEAFF.

V is TRBV4-1 and J is TRBJ2-5, with TRBD2 matching over 8 bases. Looked up from germline, CDR1 is MGHRA and CDR2 is YSYEKL. Trimming removed 4 bases from V and 5 bases from J; junction bases left unmatched: 18. The CDR3 loop spans 18 amino acids. CDR3 in DNA: TGCGCCAGCAGCCCGAAACGGGCGGGGGGACGGCACCGGGAGACCCAGTACTTC. Translation: CASSPKRAGGRHRETQYF.

The chain employs TRBV7-9 and TRBJ2-7, with D possibly being TRBD1 (5 bases). The CDR3 totals 16 residues. Looked up from germline, CDR1 is SEHNR and CDR2 is FQNEAQ (reference sequence). V was clipped by 1 base and J by 4 bases, with 17 bases between them. This chain's CDR3 is CASSLERTTSKYEQYF. The CDR3, as DNA: TGTGCCAGCAGCTTAGAAAGGACAACTTCAAAATACGAGCAGTACTTC.

V usage is TRBV5-6 and J usage is TRBJ2-3; no reliable D call. The germline V gene has CDR1 SGHDT and CDR2 YYEEEE. Trimming shortened V by 4 bases and J by 11 bases, and 14 bases separated the two germline ends. This CDR3 spans 12 amino acids. CDR3 in amino acids: CASSVLENQQYF. As DNA, the CDR3 is TGTGCCAGCAGCGTCCTGGAGAATCAGCAGTATTTT.

This clonotype turned up a few times. The CDR3 carries no conserved terminal phenylalanine or tryptophan, so it likely arises from a read error. Written as DNA, the CDR3 is TGTGCCAGTCGGATCTGGGGTCAGCCCCAGCATTCT. As protein: CASRIWGQPQHS. J is TRBJ1-5 and V is TRBV27; D gene unclear. CDR3 length: 12 residues. The V gene's germline CDR1 is MNHEY and CDR2 SMNVEV (reference sequence). With 9 bases removed from V and 6 bases from J, the gap between germline ends came to 12 bases.

There are a few counts of this clonotype. The J gene is TRBJ2-2, the V gene TRBV20-1, with unresolved D. Trimming cost V 1 base and J 5 bases, with 8 bases left between them. The CDR3 runs 13 residues. Germline V gene sequence: CDR1 DFQATT, CDR2 SNEGSKA (reference sequence). The CDR3 here is CSARVPATGELFF. The CDR3 coding sequence is TGCAGTGCTAGAGTTCCCGCAACCGGGGAGCTGTTTTTT.

This clonotype was seen many times. The rearrangement joins TRBV7-2 to TRBJ2-2; weak D call: TRBD1 (6 bases). The CDR3 length is 18 residues. The germline CDR1 and CDR2 sequences are SGHTA and FQGNSA. The germline V and J ends were trimmed by 5 bases and 2 bases, with 21 bases remaining between them. CDR3 amino acids: CASSVEAVRTANTGELFF. In nucleotides, the CDR3 is TGTGCCAGCAGCGTCGAGGCTGTCCGGACAGCTAACACCGGGGAGCTGTTTTTT.